This TCR beta chain was obtained from a study of blood T cell repertoires in COVID-19. Across the whole study: COVID-19 samples, acute and convalescent, were from the United States, Italy and Spain. T cells, B-cell-depleted T cells, or PBMCs supplied cDNA or gDNA.

Germline V lookup: CDR1 SGHDT, CDR2 YYEEEE. V was clipped by 6 bases and J by 8 bases, with 18 bases between them. The CDR3 has 14 residues. Original data processing: Amplified reference gene primers provided the basis for estimating nucleated cell counts. TCRdb's table, derived via immunoSEQ multiplex PCR, lists solely in-frame clones and lacks some. V and J calls and clone size are copied from that table; D and trimming were computed from the DNA. The table shows around 78,000 clones, with 86% occurring only once. The genes are TRBV5-6 and TRBJ2-1, with D maybe TRBD2 (6 bases). The sequence was obtained from a woman aged 60-75 years with acute or convalescent COVID-19. Sequenced input: peripheral blood. The DNA of the CDR3 is TGTGCCAGCAACCTTCTTTTCGGGAGCTATGAGCAGTTCTTC. It codes for CASNLLFGSYEQFF.